This is a list of T cell receptor beta chains from one sample in a study of identical twins. TCRdb recomputed calls from the 5' RACE reads with MiXCR, one row per CDR3 protein. Of approximately 1.8 million distinct CDR3 sequences detected, around 29% appear once; the ten largest clones hold about 0.25%. Sequencing was done on a sample of cord blood. The source is a newborn girl in good health. Each CDR3 is given with its conserved first and last residue. The D gene is left open where the match is weak. Size values are once, few and many counts, or a class for expanded clones, and some rows have none.

TGTGCCAGCAGCTGGGGCCAGAGGGTAGCGGCAACTAATGAAAAACTGTTTTTT	CASSWGQRVAATNEKLFF	-	-	TRBV6-8	TRBJ1-4
TGTGCCATCAGGGAGCAGGGGGCGAATACTGAAGCTTTCTTT	CAIREQGANTEAFF	-	TRBD1	TRBV10-3	TRBJ1-1
TGCGCCAGCAGCCGACCAGGGGGTAATGAAAAACTGTTTTTT	CASSRPGGNEKLFF	-	TRBD1	TRBV4-1	TRBJ1-4
TGTGCCAGCAGCTTGGGGGGTTTCCAAGAGACCCAGTACTTC	CASSLGGFQETQYF	many	-	TRBV28	TRBJ2-5
TGTGCCACCAGCAGGGTTTCACCGTCCAGGGTGGGCGAGACCCAGTACTTC	CATSRVSPSRVGETQYF	few	-	TRBV15	TRBJ2-5
TGTGCCACCAGCAGAGATCGGGACTATAGGGGTGGGGCTGAGCAGTTCTTC	CATSRDRDYRGGAEQFF	-	TRBD2	TRBV15	TRBJ2-1
TGCAGTGCTAGAGAAGGTCCCGTGAATGAGCAGTTCTTC	CSAREGPVNEQFF	-	-	TRBV20-1	TRBJ2-1
TGTGCCAGCAGCCACGGCAACCAAGAGACCCAGTACTTC	CASSHGNQETQYF	few	-	TRBV3-1	TRBJ2-5
TGTGCCAGCAGCCAAGCCCGGGGGGGTTCGGATGGCTACACCTTC	CASSQARGGSDGYTF	-	-	TRBV4-2	TRBJ1-2
TGTGCCAGCAGTTACGATCCCGCTAGTGAGGCAACCTACGAGCAGTACTTC	CASSYDPASEATYEQYF	few	-	TRBV6-5	TRBJ2-7
TGCAGTGCTAGACGTCTAGCGGGAGGCACAGATACGCAGTATTTT	CSARRLAGGTDTQYF	many	TRBD2	TRBV20-1	TRBJ2-3
TGTGCCAGCAGCGTGAGTGGAGATTCACCCCTCCACTTT	CASSVSGDSPLHF	-	-	TRBV9	TRBJ1-6
TGTGCCAGCAGTTTAGTCTCTGAAGCTTTCTTT	CASSLVSEAFF	-	-	TRBV12-3/TRBV12-4	TRBJ1-1
TGTGCCAGTAGTATAGGTAGGGGGCGAATGGGAGCTTTCTTT	CASSIGRGRMGAFF	-	TRBD1	TRBV19	TRBJ1-1
TGTGCCAGTAGATATACAGGGGGCAATGAGCAGTACTTC	CASRYTGGNEQYF	-	TRBD1	TRBV27	TRBJ2-5
TGTGCCAGCAGCTTAGGGCCTAGCGGGGGGGCAGATACGCAGTATTTT	CASSLGPSGGADTQYF	few	TRBD2	TRBV7-6	TRBJ2-3
TGTGCCAGCAGCGCGTATGTGGGCACAGATACGCAGTATTTT	CASSAYVGTDTQYF	-	-	TRBV9	TRBJ2-3
TGCAGTGCCCCGCGACAGGGGGCGCGGAATGAGCAGTTCTTC	CSAPRQGARNEQFF	few	TRBD1	TRBV20-1	TRBJ2-1
TGTGCCAGCAGCGTAGGGGCGGGGACTTACAATGAGCAGTTCTTC	CASSVGAGTYNEQFF	-	-	TRBV9	TRBJ2-1
TGTGCCAGCAGCTTCGGGACAGGATCCGGCACAGATACGCAGTATTTT	CASSFGTGSGTDTQYF	few	TRBD1	TRBV6-5	TRBJ2-3
TGTGCCAGCAGCTTAGATCCCCCCTATAACACCGGGGAGCTGTTTTTT	CASSLDPPYNTGELFF	-	-	TRBV13	TRBJ2-2
TGCAGTGCTAGTCGGGGGGGGCCCACAGATACGCAGTATTTT	CSASRGGPTDTQYF	-	TRBD2	TRBV20-1	TRBJ2-3
TGTGCCACCAGCAGAGATGCGGTAATTCGGATCGGCGAGCAGTACTTC	CATSRDAVIRIGEQYF	-	-	TRBV15	TRBJ2-7
TGTGCCAGCAGCTTGGGGTGGACTGCTAATGAGCAGTTCTTC	CASSLGWTANEQFF	-	-	TRBV5-6	TRBJ2-1
TGTGCCAGCAGCTCACTCTTAGCGGTTAACTCCTACAATGAGCAGTTCTTC	CASSSLLAVNSYNEQFF	-	-	TRBV13	TRBJ2-1
TGTGCCAGCAGTATCAGGGGCCAAGAGACCCAGTACTTC	CASSIRGQETQYF	many	-	TRBV27	TRBJ2-5
TGTGCCGGCAAACCTGCTCAGGGGAACAATCAGCCCCAGCATTTT	CAGKPAQGNNQPQHF	-	-	TRBV12-3/TRBV12-4	TRBJ1-5
TGCAGCGTTGATGACAGCGCTAACTATGGCTACACCTTC	CSVDDSANYGYTF	-	-	TRBV29-1	TRBJ1-2
TGTGCCAGCAGTTTATCTTGGACGACAGGGAGTAGCTACGAGCAGTACTTC	CASSLSWTTGSSYEQYF	-	TRBD1	TRBV28	TRBJ2-7
TGTGCCAGCAGCCCGGGACTAGCGGGAGGGAAGAACACCGGGGAGCTGTTTTTT	CASSPGLAGGKNTGELFF	-	TRBD2	TRBV9	TRBJ2-2
TGTGCCAGCAGTCAACGCCTAGCGGCTACAGATACGCAGTATTTT	CASSQRLAATDTQYF	-	TRBD2	TRBV2	TRBJ2-3
TGTGCCGGCTCACGGGACAGGCTGGGTCAGAGCTACACCTTC	CAGSRDRLGQSYTF	-	TRBD1	TRBV18	TRBJ1-2
TGCGCCAGCAGCCGGGCGATTCATCAGCCCCAGCATTTT	CASSRAIHQPQHF	many	-	TRBV4-1	TRBJ1-5
TGTGCCAGCAGCCAAGATCCGGGTGTGGCTAACTATGGCTACACCTTC	CASSQDPGVANYGYTF	few	-	TRBV14	TRBJ1-2
TGTGCCAGCAGCTTATATCGTCGGTCCTACGAGCAGTACTTC	CASSLYRRSYEQYF	few	-	TRBV7-2	TRBJ2-7
TGCAGTGCTTTAGTCGGACAGGATAATTCACCCCTCCACTTT	CSALVGQDNSPLHF	few	TRBD1	TRBV20-1	TRBJ1-6
TGTGCCAGCAGTTTGGAGTGGGAGCCCACAGATACGCAGTATTTT	CASSLEWEPTDTQYF	-	-	TRBV12-3/TRBV12-4	TRBJ2-3